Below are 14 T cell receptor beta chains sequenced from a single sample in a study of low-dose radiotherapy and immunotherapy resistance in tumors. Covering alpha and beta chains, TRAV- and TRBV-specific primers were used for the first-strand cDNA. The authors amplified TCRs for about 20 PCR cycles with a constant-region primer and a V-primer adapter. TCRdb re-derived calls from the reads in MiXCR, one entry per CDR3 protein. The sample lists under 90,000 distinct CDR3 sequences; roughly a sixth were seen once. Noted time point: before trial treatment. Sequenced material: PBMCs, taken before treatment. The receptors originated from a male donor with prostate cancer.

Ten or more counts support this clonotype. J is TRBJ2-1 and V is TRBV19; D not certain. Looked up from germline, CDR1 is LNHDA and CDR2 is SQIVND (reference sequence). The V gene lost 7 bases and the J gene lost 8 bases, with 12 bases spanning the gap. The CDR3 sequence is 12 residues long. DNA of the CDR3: TGTGCCAGTAAGCCGAACCGCCATGAGCAGTTCTTC. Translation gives CASKPNRHEQFF.

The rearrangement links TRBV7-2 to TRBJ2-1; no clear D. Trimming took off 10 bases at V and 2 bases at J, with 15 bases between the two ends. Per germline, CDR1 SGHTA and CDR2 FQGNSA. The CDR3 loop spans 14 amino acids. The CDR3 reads CATRAIRAYNEQFF. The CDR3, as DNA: TGTGCCACTAGGGCCATACGAGCCTACAATGAGCAGTTCTTC.

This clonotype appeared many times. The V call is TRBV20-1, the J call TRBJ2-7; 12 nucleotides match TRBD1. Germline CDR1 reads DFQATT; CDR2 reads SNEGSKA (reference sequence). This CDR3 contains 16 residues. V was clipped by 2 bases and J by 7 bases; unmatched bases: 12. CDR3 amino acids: CSARTSGTGGWWEQYF. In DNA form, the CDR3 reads TGCAGTGCTAGAACCTCCGGGACAGGGGGCTGGTGGGAGCAGTACTTC.

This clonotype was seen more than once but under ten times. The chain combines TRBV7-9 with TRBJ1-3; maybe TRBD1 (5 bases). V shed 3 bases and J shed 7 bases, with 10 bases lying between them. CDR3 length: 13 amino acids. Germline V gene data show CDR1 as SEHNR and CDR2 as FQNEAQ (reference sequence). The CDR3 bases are TGTGCCAGCAGCTTGGGGGATGGGAACACCATATATTTT. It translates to CASSLGDGNTIYF.

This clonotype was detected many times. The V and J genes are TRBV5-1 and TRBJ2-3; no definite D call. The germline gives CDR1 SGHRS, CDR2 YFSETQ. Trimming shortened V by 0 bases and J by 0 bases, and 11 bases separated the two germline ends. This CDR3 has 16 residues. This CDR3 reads CASSLAQTSSTDTQYF. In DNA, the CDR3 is TGCGCCAGCAGCTTGGCACAGACATCTAGCACAGATACGCAGTATTTT.

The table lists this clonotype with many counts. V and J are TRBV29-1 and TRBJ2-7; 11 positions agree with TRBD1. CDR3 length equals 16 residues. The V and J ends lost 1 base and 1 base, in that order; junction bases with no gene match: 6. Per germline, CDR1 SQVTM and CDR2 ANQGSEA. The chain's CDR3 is CSVEVDRDRGSYEQYF. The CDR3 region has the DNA TGCAGCGTTGAAGTTGACCGGGACAGGGGGTCCTACGAGCAGTACTTC.

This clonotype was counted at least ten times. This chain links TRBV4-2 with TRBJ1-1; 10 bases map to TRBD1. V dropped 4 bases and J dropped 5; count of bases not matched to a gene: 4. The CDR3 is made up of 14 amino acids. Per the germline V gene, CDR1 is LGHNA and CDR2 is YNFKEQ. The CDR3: CASSLDRGLTEAFF. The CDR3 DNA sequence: TGTGCCAGCAGCCTCGACAGGGGGCTTACTGAAGCTTTCTTT.

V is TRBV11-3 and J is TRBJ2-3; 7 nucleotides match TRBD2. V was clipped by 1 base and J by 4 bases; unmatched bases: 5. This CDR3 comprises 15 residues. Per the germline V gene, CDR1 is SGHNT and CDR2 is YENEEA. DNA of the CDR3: TGTGCCAGCAGCTTAGGGGGGGAGGGCCCAGATACGCAGTATTTT. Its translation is CASSLGGEGPDTQYF. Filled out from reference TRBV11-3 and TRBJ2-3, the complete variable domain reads EAGVVQSPRYKIIEKKQPVAFWCNPISGHNTLYWYLQNLGQGPELLIRYENEEAVDDSQLPKDRFSAERLKGVDSTLKIQPAELGDSAVYLCASSLGGEGPDTQYFGPGTRLTVL.

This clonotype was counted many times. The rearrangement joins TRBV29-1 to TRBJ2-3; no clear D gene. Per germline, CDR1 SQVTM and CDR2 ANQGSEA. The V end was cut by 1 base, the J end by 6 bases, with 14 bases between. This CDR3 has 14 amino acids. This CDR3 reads CSVEGVDVGDTQYF. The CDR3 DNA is TGCAGCGTTGAAGGTGTGGACGTTGGGGATACGCAGTATTTT.

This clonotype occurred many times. The CDR3 is CASSSQGSDTQYF. The CDR3 DNA follows: TGTGCCAGCAGCTCGCAGGGTTCAGATACGCAGTATTTT. This rearrangement joins TRBV13 to TRBJ2-3; maybe TRBD1 (5 bases). Trimming left V 4 bases short and J 4 bases short, with 9 bases between. Germline lookup yields CDR1 PRHDT and CDR2 FYEKMQ (reference sequence). The CDR3 runs 13 residues.

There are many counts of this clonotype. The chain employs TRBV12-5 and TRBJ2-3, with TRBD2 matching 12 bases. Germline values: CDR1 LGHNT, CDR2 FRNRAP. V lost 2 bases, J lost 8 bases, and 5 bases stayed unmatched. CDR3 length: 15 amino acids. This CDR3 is CASGLTTSGGATQYF. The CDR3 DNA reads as TGTGCTAGTGGTTTGACGACTAGCGGGGGAGCTACGCAGTATTTT. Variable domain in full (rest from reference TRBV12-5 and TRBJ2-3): DARVTQTPRHKVTEMGQEVTMRCQPILGHNTVFWYRQTMMQGLELLAYFRNRAPLDDSGMPKDRFSAEMPDATLATLKIQPSEPRDSAVYFCASGLTTSGGATQYFGPGTRLTVL.

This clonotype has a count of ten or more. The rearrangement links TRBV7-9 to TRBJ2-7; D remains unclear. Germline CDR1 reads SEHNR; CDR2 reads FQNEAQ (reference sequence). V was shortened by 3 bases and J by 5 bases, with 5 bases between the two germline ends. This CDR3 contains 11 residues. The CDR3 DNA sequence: TGTGCCAGCAGCTTGGGTGACGAGCAGTACTTC. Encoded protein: CASSLGDEQYF.

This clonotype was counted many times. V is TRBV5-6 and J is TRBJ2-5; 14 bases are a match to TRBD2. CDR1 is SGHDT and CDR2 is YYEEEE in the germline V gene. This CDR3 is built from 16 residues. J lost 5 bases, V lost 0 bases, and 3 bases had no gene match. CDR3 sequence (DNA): TGTGCCAGCAGCTTGGCCGGGACTAGCGGGGGCGAGACCCAGTACTTC. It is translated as CASSLAGTSGGETQYF.

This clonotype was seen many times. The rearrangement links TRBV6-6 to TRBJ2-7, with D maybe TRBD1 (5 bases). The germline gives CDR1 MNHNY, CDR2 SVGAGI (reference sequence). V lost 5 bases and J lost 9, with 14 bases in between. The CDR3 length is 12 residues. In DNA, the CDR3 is TGTGCCAGCAGTGAGAACAGGCCAGGGCAGTACTTC. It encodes CASSENRPGQYF.